A selection of T cell receptor beta chains follows, all from one sample in a study of blood T cell repertoires in COVID-19. The method was immunoSEQ multiplex PCR; TCRdb's version includes in-frame clones alone and lacks a portion of them. Of fewer than 350,000 clones in the sample, 75% to 90% are singletons; the top ten hold 4.5% to 6.5%. Sample: PBMCs or T cells enriched from blood (not recorded which). All receptors come from a man aged 60 to 75 who had recovered from COVID-19. Each CDR3 is given with its conserved first and last residue. The D gene is left open where the match is weak. Expanded clones get a size class; other rows say once, few or many, or leave the size out.

j_gene,abundance,d_gene,len,v_gene,CDR3nt,CDR3aa
TRBJ2-3,NA,NA,12,TRBV2,TGTGCCAGCAGTGTAGGGAGAGATACGCAGTATTTT,CASSVGRDTQYF
TRBJ2-7,once,TRBD1,17,TRBV3-1/TRBV3-2,TGTGCCAGCAGCCCTTCAAGGGGGGACAGGGGATCCTACGAGCAGTACTTC,CASSPSRGDRGSYEQYF
TRBJ1-5,NA,NA,13,TRBV19,TGTGCCAGTAGCTGGCAGTCGATTCAGCCCCAGCATTTT,CASSWQSIQPQHF
TRBJ1-3,NA,TRBD1,17,TRBV11-2,TGTGCCAGCAGCCAGGGGACAGGGGGCTTAGCAGAAAACACCATATATTTT,CASSQGTGGLAENTIYF
TRBJ2-1,few,TRBD2,15,TRBV19,TGTGCCAGTAGTAGAAGAGCGGGGGCCGACAATGAGCAGTTCTTC,CASSRRAGADNEQFF
TRBJ2-6,NA,TRBD1,20,TRBV11-3,TGTGCCAGCAGCTTAAGGCTCCGGGACAGATTCTCTCTGGGTGCCAACGTCCTGACTTTC,CASSLRLRDRFSLGANVLTF
TRBJ1-2,NA,NA,12,TRBV6-4,TGTGCCAGCAGTGACGCCCGGAGCGGCTACACCTTC,CASSDARSGYTF
TRBJ2-3,NA,TRBD2,15,TRBV5-1,TGCGCCAGCAGCGACCGAGCGGGAGTTAAAGATACGCAGTATTTT,CASSDRAGVKDTQYF
TRBJ2-1,NA,TRBD2,14,TRBV24-1,TGTGCCACCAGTGATGGGACTACCTACAATGAGCAGTTCTTC,CATSDGTTYNEQFF
TRBJ1-1,once,NA,14,TRBV28,TGTGCCAGCAGGAGGGTAGGGGGTATCGTTGAAGCTTTCTTT,CASRRVGGIVEAFF
TRBJ1-3,NA,NA,13,TRBV5-4,TGTGCCAGCAGCTATGGCCACGGAAACACCATATATTTT,CASSYGHGNTIYF
TRBJ2-7,NA,NA,13,TRBV5-1,TGCGCCAGCAGGCGGACACCCTTTGGCGAGCAGTACTTC,CASRRTPFGEQYF
TRBJ2-3,NA,TRBD1,18,TRBV25-1,TGTGCCAGCAGTGGGGTGAGAGGACAGGGGTTATCAACAGATACGCAGTATTTT,CASSGVRGQGLSTDTQYF
TRBJ2-7,NA,TRBD1,15,TRBV19,TGTGCCAGTAGTATGGACAGGCCCCCCTCCTACGAGCAGTACTTC,CASSMDRPPSYEQYF
TRBJ2-2,NA,NA,15,TRBV2,TGTGCCAGCAGTGGTACTAGCCCCCGCGTCGGGGAGCTGTTTTTT,CASSGTSPRVGELFF
TRBJ2-2,NA,TRBD2,16,TRBV2,TGTGCCAGCAGGGCAGCGGGAGGGGCCCCCACCGGGGAGCTGTTTTTT,CASRAAGGAPTGELFF
TRBJ2-1,NA,NA,18,TRBV5-8,TGTGCCAGCAGCCCCCAGGGACATCTCGGAACCAACTACAATGAGCAGTTCTTC,CASSPQGHLGTNYNEQFF
TRBJ2-3,NA,NA,13,TRBV7-8,TGTGCCAGCAGCTTTGGGCGGGCAGATACGCAGTATTTT,CASSFGRADTQYF
TRBJ1-2,few,TRBD1,17,TRBV2,TGTGCCAGCAGTACTTCCGGGACAGGGGAATTCAACTATGGCTACACCTTC,CASSTSGTGEFNYGYTF
TRBJ2-1,NA,TRBD2,15,TRBV6-2/TRBV6-3,TGTGCCAGCAGTTATGGCGGGAGCTCCTACAATGAGCAGTTCTTC,CASSYGGSSYNEQFF
TRBJ2-3,NA,TRBD2,17,TRBV7-2,TGTGCCAGCAGATTAGCTAGCGGGAGGGGGGAGGCAGATACGCAGTATTTT,CASRLASGRGEADTQYF
TRBJ1-2,NA,NA,13,TRBV19,TGTGCCAGTAGTATACCGGGGAACTATGGCTACACCTTC,CASSIPGNYGYTF
TRBJ2-7,NA,NA,14,TRBV4-2,TGTGCCAGCAGTCGAACAAACCACAGGGACGAGCAGTACTTC,CASSRTNHRDEQYF
TRBJ2-7,NA,TRBD2,13,TRBV3-1/TRBV3-2,TGTGCCAGCAGCCCAAGGGAGGGGAGCGAGCAGTACTTC,CASSPREGSEQYF
TRBJ2-2,NA,TRBD1,18,TRBV6-2/TRBV6-3,TGTGCCAGCAGTTACTCACCAAGGGGACAGGGGAACACCGGGGAGCTGTTTTTT,CASSYSPRGQGNTGELFF
TRBJ2-1,few,TRBD2,14,TRBV3-1/TRBV3-2,TGTGCCAGCAGCCAACTAGCGGGAGTGGCCGAGCAGTTCTTC,CASSQLAGVAEQFF
TRBJ1-1,NA,NA,13,TRBV9,TGTGCCAGCAGCGTTACAGGAAGGACTGAAGCTTTCTTT,CASSVTGRTEAFF
TRBJ2-1,NA,NA,14,TRBV10-3,TGTGCCATCAGTTCCCGGACTGATAACAATGAGCAGTTCTTC,CAISSRTDNNEQFF
TRBJ2-7,once,TRBD2,15,TRBV19,TGTGCCAGTAGTATCTCGGGAGGGGGGGTCTACGAGCAGTACTTC,CASSISGGGVYEQYF
TRBJ1-1,NA,TRBD1,15,TRBV4-1,TGCGCCAGCAGCCAGCAGCCTACAGGGGCTACTGAAGCTTTCTTT,CASSQQPTGATEAFF
TRBJ2-2,NA,NA,14,TRBV7-9,TGTGCCAGCAGCCCACGGGTGGCCACCGGGGAGCTGTTTTTT,CASSPRVATGELFF
TRBJ2-7,NA,NA,13,TRBV11-3,TGTGCCAGCGCCCAAGGGAGCGCCTACGAGCAGTACTTC,CASAQGSAYEQYF
TRBJ2-2,NA,NA,16,TRBV14,TGTGCCAGCAGCCAAGAGTACAGAACCCTGACCGGGGAGCTGTTTTTT,CASSQEYRTLTGELFF
TRBJ2-7,NA,TRBD2,15,TRBV5-1,TGCGCCAGCAGCTTGGGGGAGGGTTTTGGCCACGAGCAGTACTTC,CASSLGEGFGHEQYF
TRBJ1-1,NA,TRBD1,14,TRBV5-1,TGCGCCAGCAGCTTGGGGACAGGGGACACTGAAGCTTTCTTT,CASSLGTGDTEAFF
TRBJ1-1,NA,NA,14,TRBV16,TGTGCCAGCAGCCAACAACAGCTGAACACTGAAGCTTTCTTT,CASSQQQLNTEAFF
TRBJ2-1,NA,TRBD2,15,TRBV29-1,TGCAGCGTTGGGAGGGGACTAGCGGTATACAATGAGCAGTTCTTC,CSVGRGLAVYNEQFF
TRBJ2-3,NA,NA,14,TRBV2,TGTGCCAGCGCCCCGCAGCGGGGCACAGATACGCAGTATTTT,CASAPQRGTDTQYF
TRBJ2-2,NA,TRBD2,13,TRBV28,TGTGCCGGGGGACTACTCAGGACCGGGGAGCTGTTTTTT,CAGGLLRTGELFF
TRBJ2-7,NA,TRBD1,16,TRBV28,TGTGCCAGCAGTTCGGGGCGCAGGGGGTTTGGCGACGAGCAGTACTTC,CASSSGRRGFGDEQYF
TRBJ1-5,NA,TRBD1,17,TRBV19,TGTGCCAGTAGTGGACCCTCTGACAGGGTTTCGTATCAGCCCCAGCATTTT,CASSGPSDRVSYQPQHF
TRBJ2-7,NA,TRBD1,14,TRBV28,TGTGCCACCTACACGGGACAGGGAGGGGGAGAGCAGTACTTC,CATYTGQGGGEQYF
TRBJ2-7,NA,TRBD1,15,TRBV3-1/TRBV3-2,TGTGCCAGCAGCCTCTCAGCAGGGGGCGAATACGAGCAGTACTTC,CASSLSAGGEYEQYF
TRBJ2-7,NA,TRBD2,16,TRBV7-3,TGTGCCAGCAGCTTATTCGGTAGCGGGATCTCCTACGAGCAGTACTTC,CASSLFGSGISYEQYF
TRBJ1-2,NA,TRBD1,13,TRBV30,TGTGCCTGGAGAGATACAGGGGGATATGGCTACACCTTC,CAWRDTGGYGYTF
TRBJ2-5,NA,NA,15,TRBV7-2,TGTGCCAGCAGCCCTCCATCGGCTAGCCTAGAGACCCAGTACTTC,CASSPPSASLETQYF